This record looks at one TCR beta chain sequence and its context. Its specificity is unknown. This sample was included in a study of T cell repertoires in cytomegalovirus infection. TCRdb recomputed calls from the reads with MiXCR, one row per CDR3 protein. The table has a few hundred thousand distinct CDR3 sequences, 40% seen once. This sequence originates from a human donor in good health (CMV status not recorded). Some clones in this sample may be carry-over from other donors' samples. Sample: cultured PBMCs, taken from culture after CMV antigen stimulation.

CDR3 bases: TGTGCCAGCAGCCCCGCACAGGGGCAAGAGACCCAGTACTTC. Translating it yields CASSPAQGQETQYF. This chain uses TRBV7-9 with TRBJ2-5; 7 nucleotides line up with TRBD1. After removal of 5 bases from V and 2 bases from J, the junction contained 5 bases not matched to a gene. The CDR3 has 14 amino acids. The germline gives CDR1 SEHNR, CDR2 FQNEAQ (reference sequence).